The 18 T cell receptor beta chains in this list originate from one sample, sequenced in a study of T cells after yellow fever vaccination. In TCRdb, the 5' RACE reads were re-called with MiXCR into one record per CDR3 protein. The profile shows a few hundred thousand distinct CDR3 sequences, 11% of them singletons. The sample consisted of PBMCs, taken on the day of the first yellow fever vaccination. The receptors here all came from a man between 18 and 29 years old who received the YFV17D yellow fever vaccine.

V usage is TRBV20-1 and J usage is TRBJ1-5; D gene unclear. This CDR3 comprises 12 residues. V was shortened by 2 bases and J by 1 base, with 3 bases between the two germline ends. The germline CDR1 and CDR2 sequences are DFQATT and SNEGSKA (reference sequence). CDR3 nucleotide sequence: TGCAGTGCTAGATCCAGCAATCAGCCCCAGCATTTT. It yields the protein CSARSSNQPQHF.

This clonotype was seen only a few times. This rearrangement joins TRBV5-1 to TRBJ2-7, with D possibly TRBD1 on 6 matching bases. In germline, CDR1 is SGHRS, CDR2 YFSETQ. This CDR3 contains 13 residues. V was shortened by 0 bases and J by 8 bases, with 12 bases between the two germline ends. The CDR3, as DNA: TGCGCCAGCAGCTTGGACAGGGCTAACAAGCAGTACGTC. This encodes CASSLDRANKQYV.

V gene TRBV24-1 combines with J gene TRBJ2-2; D uncertain. Trimming took 5 bases from V and 2 from J, leaving 2 bases between them. The CDR3 runs to 12 residues. Germline CDR1 is KGHDR and CDR2 is SFDVKD. The CDR3 DNA sequence: TGTGCCACCAGTGTAAACACCGGGGAGCTGTTTTTT. The encoded protein is CATSVNTGELFF.

This chain uses TRBV5-1 with TRBJ1-4, with D perhaps TRBD1 (5 bases). Germline assignment: CDR1 SGHRS and CDR2 YFSETQ. This CDR3 has 16 residues. The germline V and J ends were trimmed by 5 bases and 3 bases, with 17 bases remaining between them. CDR3: CASSFPTEGPNEKLFF. CDR3 DNA: TGCGCCAGCAGTTTTCCTACGGAGGGACCTAATGAAAAACTGTTTTTT.

This clonotype showed up just a few times. V is TRBV7-9 and J is TRBJ1-5, with D perhaps TRBD1 (5 bases). Germline lookup yields CDR1 SEHNR and CDR2 FQNEAQ (reference sequence). Trimming cost V 7 bases and J 3 bases, with 16 bases left between them. The CDR3 is made up of 15 amino acids. CDR3 DNA: TGTGCCAGCACCAAAACGGGGGAACTCAATCAGCCCCAGCATTTT. Protein product: CASTKTGELNQPQHF. Filled out from reference TRBV7-9 and TRBJ1-5, the complete variable domain reads DTGVSQNPRHKITKRGQNVTFRCDPISEHNRLYWYRQTLGQGPEFLTYFQNEAQLEKSRLLSDRFSAERPKGSFSTLEIQRTEQGDSAMYLCASTKTGELNQPQHFGDGTRLSIL.

The rearrangement uses TRBV9 and TRBJ1-2, with 7 bases matching TRBD1. V dropped 0 bases and J dropped 2; count of bases not matched to a gene: 1. CDR3 length equals 14 residues. Germline CDR1 and CDR2: SGDLS and YYNGEE. The CDR3 region has the DNA TGTGCCAGCAGCGTAGGACAGGGAAACTATGGCTACACCTTC. This translates into CASSVGQGNYGYTF. The entire variable domain, with the rest obtained from reference TRBV9 and TRBJ1-2, is as follows: DSGVTQTPKHLITATGQRVTLRCSPRSGDLSVYWYQQSLDQGLQFLIQYYNGEERAKGNILERFSAQQFPDLHSELNLSSLELGDSALYFCASSVGQGNYGYTFGSGTRLTVV.

The chain links TRBV12-3 or TRBV12-4 to TRBJ1-2; 7 bases match TRBD1. The CDR3 is made up of 15 amino acids. Trimming at V came to 6 bases and at J to 4 bases, leaving 11 bases not matched to a gene. CDR3 DNA: TGTGCCAGCAGCTCGCTAGGGGGCCGGGGCTATGGCTACACCTTC. Its translation: CASSSLGGRGYGYTF.

This clonotype was detected many times. The chain links TRBV5-1 to TRBJ2-1; TRBD2 agrees at 8 bases. The CDR3 sequence is 17 residues long. After removal of 3 bases from V and 0 bases from J, the junction contained 8 bases not matched to a gene. Germline V lookup: CDR1 SGHRS, CDR2 YFSETQ. The CDR3 DNA is TGCGCCAGCAGCTATTCTCCGGGGGGGAACTCCTACAATGAGCAGTTCTTC. It translates to CASSYSPGGNSYNEQFF.

The V gene is TRBV20-1, the J gene TRBJ1-1; D is uncertain. The CDR3 consists of 11 residues. Trimming removed 2 bases from V and 7 bases from J, with 8 bases in between. CDR1 is DFQATT and CDR2 is SNEGSKA in the germline V gene (reference sequence). The CDR3 here is CSARTRVEAFF. The CDR3 DNA reads TGCAGTGCTAGAACTCGGGTTGAAGCTTTCTTT.

The chain combines TRBV18 with TRBJ1-1; TRBD1 is a possible D gene (6 bases). The CDR3 consists of 16 residues. The germline V and J ends were trimmed by 0 bases and 1 base, with 12 bases remaining between them. Germline-derived CDR1 and CDR2 are KGHSH and LQKENI. The CDR3 loop is CASSPPSGTKNTEAFF. Written as DNA, the CDR3 is TGTGCCAGCTCACCACCGTCTGGGACAAAGAACACTGAAGCTTTCTTT.

This clonotype was seen a handful of times. The genes are TRBV6-5 and TRBJ1-6; no clear D. Germline V gives CDR1 MNHEY, CDR2 SVGAGI. CDR3 length: 15 residues. V was clipped by 0 bases and J by 9 bases, with 12 bases between them. The CDR3 nucleotides read TGTGCCAGCAGTTACTCGATGGGGTCCGGTTCACCCCTCCACTTT. The encoded protein is CASSYSMGSGSPLHF.

The chain combines TRBV9 with TRBJ1-5, with 7 nucleotides matching TRBD1. Germline loops: CDR1 SGDLS, CDR2 YYNGEE. This CDR3 is 15 amino acids long. V shed 3 bases, J shed 0 bases, and the junction held 3 bases outside the gene matches. For the CDR3, the DNA is TGTGCCAGCAGCGAGGGACAGTTTAGCAATCAGCCCCAGCATTTT. Residues: CASSEGQFSNQPQHF.

In this sample, this clonotype turned up many times. V is TRBV5-4 and J is TRBJ2-1; D is perhaps TRBD2 (5 bases). The germline CDR1 and CDR2 sequences are SGHNT and YYREEE (reference sequence). V was shortened by 0 bases and J by 9 bases, with 7 bases between the two germline ends. The CDR3 contains 12 residues. DNA of the CDR3: TGTGCCAGCAGCTTGGCGGGATTTGAGCAGTTCTTC. Translated: CASSLAGFEQFF.

J is TRBJ1-6 and V is TRBV7-9, with no clear D. The ends were cut back, 3 bases at V and 4 bases at J, with 16 bases in the middle. CDR1 is SEHNR, CDR2 FQNEAQ, per germline (reference sequence). CDR3 length equals 17 residues. The DNA for the CDR3 is TGTGCCAGCAGCTTTAGTGGCCGGGAGGCTTATAATTCACCCCTCCACTTT. The encoded protein is CASSFSGREAYNSPLHF.

This clonotype was seen more than once but under ten times. The V and J genes are TRBV7-8 and TRBJ2-4; D may correspond to TRBD1 or TRBD2 (5 bases each). V lost 1 base, J lost 1 base, and 11 bases lay in between. Germline V gene data show CDR1 as SGHVS and CDR2 as FQNEAQ. The CDR3 has 16 residues. As DNA, the CDR3 is TGTGCCAGCAGCTTAGGCCCAGGGAGCGCCAAAAACATTCAGTACTTC. This sequence encodes CASSLGPGSAKNIQYF.

There are many counts of this clonotype. This chain joins TRBV5-1 and TRBJ2-5; tentative D call: TRBD1 (5 bases). This CDR3 is 14 amino acids long. In germline, CDR1 is SGHRS, CDR2 YFSETQ. V was pared by 0 bases and J by 5 bases, with 11 bases between. The chain's CDR3 is CASSLEQGRETQYF. Written as DNA, the CDR3 is TGCGCCAGCAGCTTGGAGCAGGGAAGGGAGACCCAGTACTTC.

This sequence joins TRBV5-1 and TRBJ2-7; 8 bases line up with TRBD2. From germline, CDR1 is SGHRS and CDR2 YFSETQ. The V gene end was trimmed by 6 bases and the J gene end by 4 bases; junction bases not matched to a gene: 6. The CDR3 has 13 amino acids. This chain's CDR3 is CASTTTGGYEQYF. The DNA for the CDR3 is TGCGCCAGCACCACGACGGGGGGGTACGAGCAGTACTTC.

This clonotype was counted a few times. V is TRBV12-3 or TRBV12-4 and J is TRBJ2-7; D is perhaps TRBD2 (5 bases). This CDR3 has 13 amino acids. V lost 3 bases and J lost 6, with 12 bases in between. CDR3 in DNA: TGTGCCAGCAGTTTGGGAGCCAATGTCGAGCAGTACTTC. Its protein product is CASSLGANVEQYF.